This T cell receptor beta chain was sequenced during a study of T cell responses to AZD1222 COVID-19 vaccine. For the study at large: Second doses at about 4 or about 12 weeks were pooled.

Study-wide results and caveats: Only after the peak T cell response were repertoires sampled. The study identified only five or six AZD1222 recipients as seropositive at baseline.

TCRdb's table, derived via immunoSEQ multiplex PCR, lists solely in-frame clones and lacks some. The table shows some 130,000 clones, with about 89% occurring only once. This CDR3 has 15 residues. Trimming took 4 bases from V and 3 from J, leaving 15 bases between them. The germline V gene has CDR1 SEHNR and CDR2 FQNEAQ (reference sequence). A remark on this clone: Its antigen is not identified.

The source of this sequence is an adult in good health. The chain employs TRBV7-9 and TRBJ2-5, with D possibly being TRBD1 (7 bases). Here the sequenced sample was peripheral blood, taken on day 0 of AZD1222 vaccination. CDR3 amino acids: CASSSQGGKEETQYF. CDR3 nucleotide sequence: TGTGCCAGCAGCTCCCAGGGGGGAAAGGAAGAGACCCAGTACTTC.